This TCR beta chain was retrieved from a study of T cell responses to AZD1222 COVID-19 vaccine. The CDR3 has 12 amino acids. The ends were cut back, 6 bases at V and 4 bases at J, with 10 bases in the middle. From germline, CDR1 is MNHEY and CDR2 SMNVEV (reference sequence). Measured with immunoSEQ multiplex PCR; TCRdb has only the in-frame clones, and not every one. Of about 100,000 clones in the sample, around 90% were seen once. The source is an adult in good health. V is TRBV27 and J is TRBJ2-7, with D perhaps matching TRBD1 (5 bases). The source was peripheral blood, collected on day 0 of AZD1222 vaccination. Written as DNA, the CDR3 is TGTGCCAGCAGCCAGGGTCCTTACGAGCAGTACTTC. Residues: CASSQGPYEQYF.